This TCR beta chain came from a study of cytomegalovirus exposure and HLA in healthy donors. Study background: Earlier results showed 90 million to 130 million unique TCR beta sequences derived from some 180 million T cells.

Everyone who donated was a healthy bone marrow donor. The PCR employed 60 Vbeta primers together with 13 Jbeta primers. The protocol was immunoSEQ multiplex PCR, while the TCRdb copy is restricted to in-frame clones and leaves out a portion. The sample gives 45,000 to 75,000 clones, approximately 70% of which show up once; roughly a fifth is in the top ten. Whole-study findings and limits: In a later analysis, the majority of CMV-associated beta chains seemingly showed HLA restriction.

Germline V gives CDR1 SGHAT, CDR2 FQNNGV. V dropped 2 bases and J dropped 0 bases, with 10 bases sitting between them. The CDR3 is 15 amino acids. With respect to this clone: As yet, its antigen is unknown.

The chain employs TRBV11-2 and TRBJ1-1; a weak D match, TRBD1 (6 bases). The receptor was isolated from a woman aged 55-70 years in good health and CMV-seropositive. The specimen sequenced was PBMCs. This chain's CDR3 is CASSLSGHLNTEAFF. The DNA of the CDR3 is TGTGCCAGCAGCTTATCGGGACACCTGAACACTGAAGCTTTCTTT.